Shown below are 17 T cell receptor beta chains from a single sample sequenced in a study of T cell repertoires in cytomegalovirus infection (dated by TCRdb to the late 2010s). Sequencing used an Illumina HiSeq 1500. TCRdb took the public reads, trimmed them with fastp at Q25, ran MiXCR for clone calling and kept in-frame beta chains. Records with the same CDR3 protein are collapsed into one entry carrying the most frequent genes and DNA. Within this sample are about 490,000 distinct CDR3 sequences, with around 27% of them counted one time only. Clones ranked in the top ten supply about 12% of the sample. The sequenced material came from PBMCs. Source of these receptors: a human donor in good health (CMV status not recorded). Some clones in this sample may be carry-over from other donors' samples.

The genes are TRBV28 and TRBJ1-2, with 8 positions matching TRBD1. V lost 6 bases to trimming and J lost 6 bases; unmatched junction nucleotides: 6. From germline, CDR1 is MDHEN and CDR2 SYDVKM. The CDR3 contains 13 residues. This CDR3 is CASRPGGVDGYTF. For the CDR3, the DNA is TGTGCCAGCAGGCCAGGGGGCGTAGATGGCTACACCTTC.

In this sample, this clonotype turned up once. The chain links TRBV5-6 to TRBJ1-1, with TRBD1 identical over 7 bases. Germline loops: CDR1 SGHDT, CDR2 YYEEEE. Unmatched junction bases numbered 9, after V lost 4 bases and J lost 6 bases. The CDR3 contains 14 residues. The CDR3 protein is CASSGERQGAEAFF. Written as DNA, the CDR3 is TGTGCCAGCAGCGGAGAGAGGCAGGGGGCTGAAGCTTTCTTT.

This clonotype was observed at least ten times. This chain uses TRBV7-2 with TRBJ1-5; D unresolved. Germline assignment: CDR1 SGHTA and CDR2 FQGNSA. CDR3 length: 15 amino acids. V was shortened by 4 bases and J by 1 base, with 11 bases between the two germline ends. CDR3 amino acids: CASSSQDPSNQPQHF. The DNA for the CDR3 is TGTGCCAGCAGCTCGCAAGACCCGAGCAATCAGCCCCAGCATTTT. Full variable domain (missing parts from reference TRBV7-2 and TRBJ1-5): GAGVSQSPSNKVTEKGKDVELRCDPISGHTALYWYRQSLGQGLEFLIYFQGNSAPDKSGLPSDRFSAERTGGSVSTLTIQRTQQEDSAVYLCASSSQDPSNQPQHFGDGTRLSIL.

This clonotype showed up just a few times. This sequence joins TRBV20-1 and TRBJ2-1; D may be TRBD1 (5 bases). The CDR3 loop spans 14 amino acids. CDR1 and CDR2 from the germline V gene are DFQATT and SNEGSKA (reference sequence). CDR3 bases: TGCAGCGGCCGATCAGGGTTCTTCTACAATGAGCAGTTCTTC. Protein product: CSGRSGFFYNEQFF.

This clonotype was picked up a small number of times. The V and J genes are TRBV24-1 and TRBJ2-5; 8 bases agree with TRBD1. The germline V gene has CDR1 KGHDR and CDR2 SFDVKD. The CDR3 has 14 residues. Trimming at V came to 7 bases and at J to 4 bases, leaving 7 bases not matched to a gene. CDR3 sequence reads: CATRGTGPRETQYF. Written as DNA, the CDR3 is TGTGCCACCAGGGGGACAGGCCCCCGAGAGACCCAGTACTTC.

This clonotype was counted ten times or more. CDR3 DNA sequence: TGTGCCAGCAGCTTAAATCCAGGACCACAAGATACGCAGTATTTT. Protein product: CASSLNPGPQDTQYF. The chain is built from TRBV7-2 and TRBJ2-3; D unclear. V was cut by 2 bases and J by 5 bases, with 14 bases left in between. Germline V gene data show CDR1 as SGHTA and CDR2 as FQGNSA. The CDR3 consists of 15 residues. Supplemented by reference TRBV7-2 and TRBJ2-3, the full variable domain reads GAGVSQSPSNKVTEKGKDVELRCDPISGHTALYWYRQSLGQGLEFLIYFQGNSAPDKSGLPSDRFSAERTGGSVSTLTIQRTQQEDSAVYLCASSLNPGPQDTQYFGPGTRLTVL.

This clonotype was detected only a few times. The chain links TRBV7-2 to TRBJ1-2; D unresolved. The germline V gene has CDR1 SGHTA and CDR2 FQGNSA. This CDR3 is built from 13 residues. Between the trimmed V and J ends, which lost 5 bases and 9 bases, there was a span of 16 bases. The CDR3 nucleotides read TGTGCCAGCAGCCCCGAGGAGGGTCGGCGCTACACCTTC. Protein product: CASSPEEGRRYTF.

The genes are TRBV20-1 and TRBJ1-5, with 8 bases matching TRBD1. CDR1 DFQATT and CDR2 SNEGSKA come from the germline V gene (reference sequence). V gave up 6 bases and J gave up 4 bases; unmatched junction bases: 5. The CDR3 runs to 13 residues. The CDR3 DNA reads TGCAGTGCCCATGGGACAGGAAATCAGCCCCAGCATTTT. This sequence encodes CSAHGTGNQPQHF.

J is TRBJ1-3 and V is TRBV19; D unresolved. Between the trimmed V and J ends, which lost 6 bases and 0 bases, there was a span of 12 bases. The CDR3 has 15 amino acids. Germline CDR1 is LNHDA and CDR2 is SQIVND (reference sequence). CDR3 nucleotides: TGTGCCAGTAGGGCCGAAGGCTACTCTGGAAACACCATATATTTT. This sequence encodes CASRAEGYSGNTIYF.

This chain connects TRBV23-1 to TRBJ2-2; D gene unclear. TRBV23-1 is recorded as an ORF, its role being uncertain. The CDR3 spans 14 residues. The V end lost 5 bases, the J end lost 8 bases, and 15 bases lay between the germline ends. The CDR3 here is CASSRTANQGELFF. The CDR3, as DNA: TGCGCCAGCAGTAGGACCGCTAACCAGGGGGAGCTGTTTTTT.

The chain combines TRBV6-5 with TRBJ2-3, with TRBD2 matching over 8 bases. The CDR3 spans 17 residues. V dropped 0 bases and J dropped 2; count of bases not matched to a gene: 7. CDR1 is MNHEY, CDR2 SVGAGI, per germline. The CDR3 DNA reads as TGTGCCAGCAGTTACTCGTCAGCGGGAGCAGCCACAGATACGCAGTATTTT. It translates to CASSYSSAGAATDTQYF.

This clonotype was counted a few times. The chain combines TRBV2 with TRBJ1-4, with D maybe TRBD1 (5 bases). The V end lost 3 bases, the J end lost 7 bases, and 15 bases lay between the germline ends. The CDR3 runs 15 residues. Germline CDR1 and CDR2: SNHLY and FYNNEI. CDR3 coding DNA: TGTGCCAGCAGTGAGGGTTGGCAGGGAATTGAAAAACTGTTTTTT. Its translation is CASSEGWQGIEKLFF.

This clonotype turned up a few times. The chain is built from TRBV9 and TRBJ1-2; unclear D gene. Germline CDR1 and CDR2: SGDLS and YYNGEE. Trimming took 0 bases from V and 4 from J, leaving 10 bases between them. This CDR3 is 14 amino acids long. CDR3 bases: TGTGCCAGCAGCGTAGATCCCGAGGGCTATGGCTACACCTTC. It specifies CASSVDPEGYGYTF.

This clonotype has only a few counts. The rearrangement links TRBV11-1 to TRBJ1-1, with D possibly matching TRBD1 (6 bases). The V end was cut by 5 bases, the J end by 7 bases, with 14 bases between. Germline CDR1 reads SGHAT; CDR2 reads FQDESV (reference sequence). The length of the CDR3 is 13 residues. The CDR3 DNA follows: TGTGCCAGCAGCCTCCGACAGGCTGGTGAAGCTTTCTTT. This encodes CASSLRQAGEAFF. The whole variable domain, remainder taken from reference TRBV11-1 and TRBJ1-1, is EAEVAQSPRYKITEKSQAVAFWCDPISGHATLYWYRQILGQGPELLVQFQDESVVDDSQLPKDRFSAERLKGVDSTLKIQPAELGDSAMYLCASSLRQAGEAFFGQGTRLTVV.

This clonotype has only a few counts. The rearrangement joins TRBV20-1 to TRBJ2-7; D may match TRBD1 or TRBD2 (5 bases each). The CDR3 has 13 residues. The ends were cut back, 6 bases at V and 4 bases at J, with 16 bases in the middle. CDR1 is DFQATT and CDR2 is SNEGSKA in the germline V gene (reference sequence). The DNA for the CDR3 is TGCAGTGCACTCCGGGACCCCCGATACGAGCAGTACTTC. Amino acids: CSALRDPRYEQYF.

The genes are TRBV7-2 and TRBJ2-7; 7 nucleotides align to TRBD2. This CDR3 comprises 14 residues. Germline CDR1 is SGHTA and CDR2 is FQGNSA. The junction had 11 bases not matched to a gene; V was cut back by 5 bases and J by 7 bases. Here the CDR3 reads CASSILSAGGEQYF. The DNA of the CDR3 is TGTGCCAGCAGCATTCTGTCTGCCGGGGGGGAGCAGTACTTC.

Only a few counts were recorded for this clonotype. V gene TRBV9 combines with J gene TRBJ2-3, with 7 bases identical to TRBD2. Germline trimming cut 0 bases from V and 4 bases from J; bases unmatched to any gene: 5. Germline assignment: CDR1 SGDLS and CDR2 YYNGEE. The CDR3 extends over 15 amino acids. CDR3 nucleotide sequence: TGTGCCAGCAGCGTAGTCGCGGGAGCCCCAGATACGCAGTATTTT. It is translated as CASSVVAGAPDTQYF. Combining the CDR3 with reference TRBV9 and TRBJ2-3 gives the whole variable domain DSGVTQTPKHLITATGQRVTLRCSPRSGDLSVYWYQQSLDQGLQFLIQYYNGEERAKGNILERFSAQQFPDLHSELNLSSLELGDSALYFCASSVVAGAPDTQYFGPGTRLTVL.